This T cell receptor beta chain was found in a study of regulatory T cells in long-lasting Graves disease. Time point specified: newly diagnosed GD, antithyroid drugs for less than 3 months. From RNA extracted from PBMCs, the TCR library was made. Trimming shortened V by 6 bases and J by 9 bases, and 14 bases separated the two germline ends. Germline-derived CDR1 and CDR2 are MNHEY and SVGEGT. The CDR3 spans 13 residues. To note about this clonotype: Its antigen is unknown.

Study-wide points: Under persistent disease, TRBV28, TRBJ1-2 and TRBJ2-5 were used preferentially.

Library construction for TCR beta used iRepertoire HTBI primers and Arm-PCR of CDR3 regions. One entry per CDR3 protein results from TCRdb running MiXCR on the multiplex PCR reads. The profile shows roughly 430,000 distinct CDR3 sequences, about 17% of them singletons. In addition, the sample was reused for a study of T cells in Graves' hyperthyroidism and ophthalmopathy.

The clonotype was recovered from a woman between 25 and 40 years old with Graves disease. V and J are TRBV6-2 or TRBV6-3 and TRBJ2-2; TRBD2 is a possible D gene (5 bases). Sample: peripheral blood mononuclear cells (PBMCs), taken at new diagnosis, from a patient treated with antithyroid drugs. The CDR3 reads CASSPNGERELFF. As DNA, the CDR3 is TGTGCCAGCAGCCCCAACGGGGAGCGGGAGCTGTTTTTT.